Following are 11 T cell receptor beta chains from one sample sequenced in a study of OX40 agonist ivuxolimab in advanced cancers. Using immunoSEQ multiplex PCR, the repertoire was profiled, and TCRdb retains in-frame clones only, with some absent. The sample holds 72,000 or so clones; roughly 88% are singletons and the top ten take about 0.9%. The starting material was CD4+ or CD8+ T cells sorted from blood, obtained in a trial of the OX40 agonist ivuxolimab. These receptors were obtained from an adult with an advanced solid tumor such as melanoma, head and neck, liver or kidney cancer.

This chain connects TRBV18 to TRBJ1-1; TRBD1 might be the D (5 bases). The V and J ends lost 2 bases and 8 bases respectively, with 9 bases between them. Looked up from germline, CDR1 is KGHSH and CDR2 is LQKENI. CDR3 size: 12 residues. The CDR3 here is CASSPRQLEAFF. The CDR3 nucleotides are TGTGCCAGCTCACCAAGACAGCTCGAAGCTTTCTTT.

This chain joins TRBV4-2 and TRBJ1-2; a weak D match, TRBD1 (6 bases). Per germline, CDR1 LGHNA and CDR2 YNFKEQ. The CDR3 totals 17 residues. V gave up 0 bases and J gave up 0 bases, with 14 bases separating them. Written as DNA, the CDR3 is TGTGCCAGCAGCCAAGATCCAACAGGGCTTGCTAACTATGGCTACACCTTC. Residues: CASSQDPTGLANYGYTF.

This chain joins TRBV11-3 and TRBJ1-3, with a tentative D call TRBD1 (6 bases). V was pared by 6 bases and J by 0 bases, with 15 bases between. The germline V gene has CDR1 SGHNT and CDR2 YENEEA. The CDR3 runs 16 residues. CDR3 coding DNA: TGTGCCAGCAGACTCTTGAGGGGGAGCTCTGGAAACACCATATATTTT. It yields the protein CASRLLRGSSGNTIYF.

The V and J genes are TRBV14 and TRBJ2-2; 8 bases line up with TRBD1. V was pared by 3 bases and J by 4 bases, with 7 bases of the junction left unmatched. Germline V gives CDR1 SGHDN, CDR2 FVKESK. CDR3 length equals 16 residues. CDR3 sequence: CASSQKGQVGTGELFF. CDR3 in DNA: TGTGCCAGCAGCCAGAAGGGACAGGTGGGCACCGGGGAGCTGTTTTTT.

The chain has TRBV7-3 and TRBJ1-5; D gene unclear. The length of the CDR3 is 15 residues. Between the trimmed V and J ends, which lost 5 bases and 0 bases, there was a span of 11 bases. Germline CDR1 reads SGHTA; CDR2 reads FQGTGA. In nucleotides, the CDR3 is TGTGCCAGCAGCCTCGTCCAGAATAGCAATCAGCCCCAGCATTTT. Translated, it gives CASSLVQNSNQPQHF.

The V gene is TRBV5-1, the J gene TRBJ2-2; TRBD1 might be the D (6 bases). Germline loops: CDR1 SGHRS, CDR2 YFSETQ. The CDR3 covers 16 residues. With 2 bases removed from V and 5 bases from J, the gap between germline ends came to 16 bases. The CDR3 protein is CASSLVPGTTTGELFF. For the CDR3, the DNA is TGCGCCAGCAGCTTAGTTCCCGGGACAACTACCGGGGAGCTGTTTTTT.

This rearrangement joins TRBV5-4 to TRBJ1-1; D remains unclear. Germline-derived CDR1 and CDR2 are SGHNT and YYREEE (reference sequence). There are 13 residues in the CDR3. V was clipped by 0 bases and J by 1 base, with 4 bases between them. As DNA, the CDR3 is TGTGCCAGCAGCTTGGAGTCGAACACTGAAGCTTTCTTT. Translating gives CASSLESNTEAFF.

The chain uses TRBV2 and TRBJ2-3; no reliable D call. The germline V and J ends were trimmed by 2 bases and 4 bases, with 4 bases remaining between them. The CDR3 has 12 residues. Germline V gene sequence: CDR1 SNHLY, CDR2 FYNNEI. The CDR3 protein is CASSERPDTQYF. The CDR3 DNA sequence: TGTGCCAGCAGTGAAAGACCAGATACGCAGTATTTT.

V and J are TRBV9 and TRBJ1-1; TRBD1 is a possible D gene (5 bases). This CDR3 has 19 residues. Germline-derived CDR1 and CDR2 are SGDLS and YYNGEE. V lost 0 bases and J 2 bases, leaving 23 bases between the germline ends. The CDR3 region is CASSVGPRKLQAQNTEAFF. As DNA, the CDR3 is TGTGCCAGCAGCGTAGGCCCCCGAAAATTACAGGCCCAAAACACTGAAGCTTTCTTT.

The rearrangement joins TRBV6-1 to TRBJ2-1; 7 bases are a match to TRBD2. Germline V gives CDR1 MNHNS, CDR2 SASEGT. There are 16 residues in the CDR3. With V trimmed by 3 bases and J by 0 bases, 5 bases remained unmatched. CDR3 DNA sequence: TGTGCCAGCAGTGATCCAGCTAGCGGCTCCTACAATGAGCAGTTCTTC. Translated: CASSDPASGSYNEQFF.

CDR3 region: CASSWGGARGETQYF. In DNA, the CDR3 is TGTGCCAGCAGTTGGGGGGGGGCGCGGGGAGAGACCCAGTACTTC. This chain joins TRBV28 and TRBJ2-5; D perhaps matches TRBD2 (7 bases). Germline-derived CDR1 and CDR2 are MDHEN and SYDVKM. The V gene lost 4 bases and the J gene lost 4 bases, with 16 bases spanning the gap. The CDR3 consists of 15 residues.